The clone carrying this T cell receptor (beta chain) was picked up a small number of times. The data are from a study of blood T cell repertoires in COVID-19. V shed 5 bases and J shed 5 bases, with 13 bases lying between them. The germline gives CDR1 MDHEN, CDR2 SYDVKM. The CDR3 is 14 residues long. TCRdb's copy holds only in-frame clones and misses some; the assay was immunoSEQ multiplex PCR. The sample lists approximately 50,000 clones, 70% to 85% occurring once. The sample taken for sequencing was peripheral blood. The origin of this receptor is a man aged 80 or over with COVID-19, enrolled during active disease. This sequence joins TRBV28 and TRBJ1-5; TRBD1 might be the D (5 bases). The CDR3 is CASSPLGEDQPQHF. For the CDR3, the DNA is TGTGCCAGCAGTCCCCTAGGGGAAGATCAGCCCCAGCATTTT.